One and the same sample provided the 7 T cell receptor beta chains below, sequenced in a study of immune cell composition in non-small cell lung cancer. Normal lung was sampled as far from the tumour as possible, at least 3 cm. The data were produced by immunoSEQ multiplex PCR, yet TCRdb's version contains in-frame clones alone and is incomplete. The sample lists more than 6,000 clones, under 80% occurring once. Input material: non-adjacent lung tissue. Source of these receptors: a human donor with non-small cell lung cancer.

Concerning this clone: A junction boundary mismatches the germline segment, possibly from a read error. The sample holds other DNA sequences that translate to the same CDR3. The chain carries TRBV2 and TRBJ1-5, with TRBD1 identical over 8 bases. CDR1 SNHLY and CDR2 FYNNEI come from the germline V gene. CDR3 size: 15 residues. The CDR3 loop is CASREQTGGNQPQHF. The DNA for the CDR3 is TGTGCTAGCAGAGAACAGACAGGGGGCAATCAGCCCCAGCATTTT.

The rearrangement joins TRBV7-8 to TRBJ2-7; TRBD1 matches at 10 bases. Trimming at V came to 6 bases and at J to 6 bases, leaving 8 bases not matched to a gene. Germline CDR1 is SGHVS and CDR2 is FQNEAQ. The CDR3 runs 14 residues. The CDR3 protein is CASSFRDRGIEQYF. DNA for the CDR3: TGTGCCAGCAGTTTTAGGGACAGGGGAATCGAGCAGTACTTC.

The chain uses TRBV2 and TRBJ2-1; tentatively, D is TRBD2 (6 bases). CDR1 is SNHLY, CDR2 FYNNEI, per germline. Deletions cut 5 bases from V and 7 bases from J, with 9 bases between. The CDR3 covers 12 residues. Here the CDR3 DNA reads TGTGCCAGCAGTTACGGGGGAAATGAGCAGTTCTTC. This codes for CASSYGGNEQFF.

This clone was counted only a few times. V and J are TRBV28 and TRBJ2-7; D gene unclear. Trimming left V 3 bases short and J 3 bases short, with 12 bases between. The CDR3 extends over 14 amino acids. Germline CDR1 is MDHEN and CDR2 is SYDVKM. This CDR3 reads CASSFVAERYEQYF. CDR3 coding DNA: TGTGCCAGCAGTTTTGTGGCGGAACGCTACGAGCAGTACTTC.

This sequence joins TRBV7-3 and TRBJ2-7, with TRBD1 identical over 10 bases. The CDR3 runs 16 residues. Germline V CDR1 and CDR2: SGHTA, FQGTGA. The junction had 8 bases not matched to a gene; V was cut back by 3 bases and J by 3 bases. This CDR3 reads CASSFLDGDRGYEQYF. The CDR3 region has the DNA TGTGCCAGCAGCTTCTTAGATGGGGACAGGGGCTACGAGCAGTACTTC. Using reference TRBV7-3 and TRBJ2-7 for the parts outside the CDR3, the full variable domain is GAGVSQTPSNKVTEKGKYVELRCDPISGHTALYWYRQSLGQGPEFLIYFQGTGAADDSGLPNDRFFAVRPEGSVSTLKIQRTERGDSAVYLCASSFLDGDRGYEQYFGPGTRLTVT.

The chain combines TRBV30 with TRBJ1-3, with D unresolved. The V gene's germline CDR1 is GTSNPN and CDR2 SVGIG (reference sequence). The V and J ends lost 4 bases and 2 bases respectively, with 9 bases between them. The CDR3 runs to 13 residues. In DNA form, the CDR3 reads TGTGCCTGGATCAGTATCGCTGGAAACACCATATATTTT. It encodes CAWISIAGNTIYF. Based on the CDR3 plus reference TRBV30 and TRBJ1-3, the full variable domain is SQTIHQWPATLVQPVGSPLSLECTVEGTSNPNLYWYRQAAGRGLQLLFYSVGIGQISSEVPQNLSASRPQDRQFILSSKKLLLSDSGFYLCAWISIAGNTIYFGEGSWLTVV.

This clone has just a few counts. The chain couples TRBV7-2 to TRBJ2-3; TRBD2 agrees at 10 bases. The CDR3 sequence is 15 residues long. Per germline, CDR1 SGHTA and CDR2 FQGNSA. Losses at the gene ends were 4 bases for V and 4 bases for J; bases not matched to a gene: 5. CDR3 in amino acids: CASSSSGSSADTQYF. DNA for the CDR3: TGTGCCAGCAGCTCTAGCGGGAGCAGCGCAGATACGCAGTATTTT.